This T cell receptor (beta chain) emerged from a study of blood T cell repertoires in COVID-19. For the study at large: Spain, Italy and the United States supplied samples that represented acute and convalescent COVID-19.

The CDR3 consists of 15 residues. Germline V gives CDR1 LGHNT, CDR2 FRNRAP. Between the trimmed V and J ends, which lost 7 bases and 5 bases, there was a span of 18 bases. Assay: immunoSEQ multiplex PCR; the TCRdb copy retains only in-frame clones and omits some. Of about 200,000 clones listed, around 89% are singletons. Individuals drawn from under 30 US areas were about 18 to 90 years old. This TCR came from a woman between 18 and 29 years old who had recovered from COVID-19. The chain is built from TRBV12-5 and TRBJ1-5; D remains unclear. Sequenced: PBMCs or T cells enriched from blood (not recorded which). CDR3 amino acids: CASVDPEVRDQPQHF. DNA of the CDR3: TGTGCTAGTGTTGACCCGGAGGTAAGGGATCAGCCCCAGCATTTT.